Following are 14 T cell receptor beta chains from one sample sequenced in a study of cytomegalovirus exposure and HLA in healthy donors. It was with 60 Vbeta and 13 Jbeta primers that the PCR ran. Assay used: immunoSEQ multiplex PCR; TCRdb lists only in-frame clones, some missing. The table lists under 200,000 clones, around 82% of them singletons. What was sequenced was PBMCs. Every receptor here comes from a man in his 60s in good health and CMV-seronegative.

V is TRBV7-2 and J is TRBJ2-5, with D hard to call. The CDR3 sequence is 16 residues long. Trimming stripped 4 bases from V and 3 bases from J, with 18 bases between. CDR1 and CDR2 (germline): SGHTA, FQGNSA. DNA for the CDR3: TGTGCCAGCAGCTCCGTACCTAGTTACGTCGAAGAGACCCAGTACTTC. This gives the protein CASSSVPSYVEETQYF. Variable domain in full (rest from reference TRBV7-2 and TRBJ2-5): GAGVSQSPSNKVTEKGKDVELRCDPISGHTALYWYRQSLGQGLEFLIYFQGNSAPDKSGLPSDRFSAERTGGSVSTLTIQRTQQEDSAVYLCASSSVPSYVEETQYFGPGTRLLVL.

CDR3 amino acids: CASSPEQGVPKNIQYF. CDR3 coding DNA: TGTGCCAGCTCACCAGAACAGGGGGTGCCTAAAAACATTCAGTACTTC. The genes are TRBV18 and TRBJ2-4, with 8 nucleotides matching TRBD1. The CDR3 loop spans 16 amino acids. The V and J ends lost 2 bases and 4 bases, in that order; junction bases with no gene match: 7. Looked up from germline, CDR1 is KGHSH and CDR2 is LQKENI. Full variable domain (outside the CDR3, taken from reference TRBV18 and TRBJ2-4): NAGVMQNPRHLVRRRGQEARLRCSPMKGHSHVYWYRQLPEEGLKFMVYLQKENIIDESGMPKERFSAEFPKEGPSILRIQQVVRGDSAAYFCASSPEQGVPKNIQYFGAGTRLSVL.

V usage is TRBV2 and J usage is TRBJ1-2, with 7 bases matching TRBD1. V shed 8 bases and J 5 bases; nucleotides not matched to a gene: 14. Per the germline V gene, CDR1 is SNHLY and CDR2 is FYNNEI. This CDR3 has 15 amino acids. The CDR3 DNA is TGTGCCAGCGATGGAATTACAGGGGTAGAGTATGGCTACACCTTC. Amino acid sequence: CASDGITGVEYGYTF.

This chain connects TRBV4-3 to TRBJ2-1; 8 bases match TRBD2. V shed 1 base and J 10 bases; nucleotides not matched to a gene: 9. Germline V lookup: CDR1 LGHNA, CDR2 YSLEER. This CDR3 is 15 amino acids long. CDR3 loop: CASSQAGGVGKEQFF. CDR3 nucleotides: TGCGCCAGCAGCCAAGCGGGAGGGGTAGGCAAGGAGCAGTTCTTC.

The chain has TRBV29-1 and TRBJ2-1, with 8 bases matching TRBD2. V lost 3 bases and J lost 4; bases outside the gene matches: 5. The CDR3 contains 14 residues. CDR1 is SQVTM and CDR2 is ANQGSEA in the germline V gene. In nucleotides, the CDR3 is TGCAGCGTTGAGGGGCTAGCGGGTTACAATGAGCAGTTCTTC. Amino acid sequence: CSVEGLAGYNEQFF.

The chain uses TRBV11-2 and TRBJ2-7, with 14 bases fitting TRBD2. Germline trimming cut 5 bases from V and 0 bases from J; bases unmatched to any gene: 12. Germline V gives CDR1 SGHAT, CDR2 FQNNGV. The CDR3 has 19 residues. The CDR3 sequence is CASSLGTSGSPKISYEQYF. The CDR3 DNA is TGTGCCAGCAGCCTAGGGACTAGCGGGAGTCCTAAGATCTCCTACGAGCAGTACTTC.

J is TRBJ2-5 and V is TRBV19, with 8 bases lining up with TRBD2. Germline V CDR1 and CDR2: LNHDA, SQIVND (reference sequence). The CDR3 loop spans 14 amino acids. The ends lost 10 bases at V and 5 bases at J; junction bases unmatched: 12. CDR3 DNA: TGTGCCACGGGGAGCGGGAGTGTTATGGAGACCCAGTACTTC. Translation: CATGSGSVMETQYF.

This sequence joins TRBV7-6 and TRBJ1-1; a possible D gene is TRBD1 (5 bases). The germline V gene encodes CDR1 SGHVS and CDR2 FNYEAQ. This CDR3 region has 13 residues. V lost 5 bases, J lost 2 bases, and 9 bases lay in between. The CDR3 protein is CASSHGQNTEAFF. In DNA form, the CDR3 reads TGTGCCAGCAGCCACGGACAAAACACTGAAGCTTTCTTT.

V and J are TRBV7-2 and TRBJ1-1, with 8 bases fitting TRBD1. V shed 2 bases, J shed 8 bases, and the junction held 13 bases outside the gene matches. The CDR3 extends over 16 amino acids. The germline V gene encodes CDR1 SGHTA and CDR2 FQGNSA. The DNA for the CDR3 is TGTGCCAGCAGCTTATCCTACTCCCAGGGGGCGACAGAAGCTTTCTTT. Its protein is CASSLSYSQGATEAFF.

In its sample, this clone was seen a few times. This rearrangement joins TRBV11-1 to TRBJ1-1, with D hard to call. This CDR3 comprises 15 residues. The germline CDR1 and CDR2 sequences are SGHAT and FQDESV (reference sequence). The germline V and J ends were trimmed by 1 base and 10 bases, with 19 bases remaining between them. In DNA form, the CDR3 reads TGTGCCAGCAGCTTAGAAGGTCGCCAGGAAAAAGGAGCTTTCTTT. The encoded protein is CASSLEGRQEKGAFF.

This clone came up a few times. The V and J genes are TRBV6-6 and TRBJ2-1, with D maybe TRBD1 (5 bases). Germline V gives CDR1 MNHNY, CDR2 SVGAGI (reference sequence). The CDR3 length is 13 residues. The ends were cut back, 8 bases at V and 12 bases at J, with 20 bases in the middle. CDR3 residues: CASGILQATGQFF. CDR3 in DNA: TGTGCCAGCGGGATTTTACAGGCTACAGGGCAGTTCTTC.

The gene calls are TRBV29-1 and TRBJ1-1; maybe TRBD1 (5 bases). CDR3 length: 14 residues. V shed 0 bases and J shed 1 base, with 9 bases lying between them. Germline lookup yields CDR1 SQVTM and CDR2 ANQGSEA. CDR3 region: CSVEDSGGNTEAFF. The CDR3 DNA reads as TGCAGCGTTGAAGATAGCGGGGGGAACACTGAAGCTTTCTTT.

The chain recombines TRBV5-8 with TRBJ2-5, with TRBD2 matching over 8 bases. V trimming: 4 bases; J trimming: 7 bases; junction bases outside the gene matches: 12. This CDR3 has 15 amino acids. Germline V gives CDR1 SGHTS, CDR2 YDEGEE. The chain's CDR3 is CASSERGTLRGTQYF. CDR3 nucleotides: TGTGCCAGCAGCGAGCGGGGGACCCTCCGCGGGACCCAGTACTTC.

In regard to this clone: The junction departs from the called germline gene at one end, perhaps through a read error. CDR3 loop: CASSREGQGTYDSPLNF. CDR3 coding DNA: TGTGCCAGCAGCCGTGAGGGACAGGGGACATACGACTCACCCCTCAACTTT. The V gene is TRBV7-6, the J gene TRBJ1-6; 10 nucleotides agree with TRBD1. The CDR3 loop spans 17 amino acids. CDR1 is SGHVS and CDR2 is FNYEAQ in the germline V gene.